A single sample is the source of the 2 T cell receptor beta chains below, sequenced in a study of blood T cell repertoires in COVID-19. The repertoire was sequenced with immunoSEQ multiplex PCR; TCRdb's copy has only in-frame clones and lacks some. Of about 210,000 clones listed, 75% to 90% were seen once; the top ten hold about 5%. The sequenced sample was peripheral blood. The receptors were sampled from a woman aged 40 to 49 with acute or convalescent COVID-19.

The CDR3 sequence is CASSVAGRTPLHF. In nucleotides, the CDR3 is TGCGCCAGCAGTGTGGCAGGGAGGACACCCCTCCACTTT. V and J are TRBV10-2 and TRBJ1-6; D is possibly TRBD1 (5 bases). This CDR3 contains 13 residues. Germline CDR1 reads WSHSY; CDR2 reads SAAADI. Trimming took off 4 bases at V and 11 bases at J, with 12 bases between the two ends.

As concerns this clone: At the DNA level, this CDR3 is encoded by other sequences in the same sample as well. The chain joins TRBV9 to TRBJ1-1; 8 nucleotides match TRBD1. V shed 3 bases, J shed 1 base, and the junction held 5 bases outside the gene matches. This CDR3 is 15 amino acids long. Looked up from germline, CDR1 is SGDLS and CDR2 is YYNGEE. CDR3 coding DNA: TGTGCCAGCAGCGATTCCGGGACAGGGAACACTGAAGCTTTCTTT. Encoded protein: CASSDSGTGNTEAFF.